This TCR beta chain is from a study of CD8 T cells in Susac syndrome. CD8+ and CD4+ T cells from blood underwent TCR beta sequencing. Negative isolation was applied to CD8+ and CD4+ T cells, and FACS enrichment was applied to TEMRA cells. The RNA input was about 0.5 to 1 ug, and it was reverse transcribed with random hexamers. An immunoSEQ multiplex PCR amplified TCR beta CDR3 over 54 Vbeta and 13 Jbeta. TCRdb re-derived calls from the immunoSEQ multiplex PCR reads in MiXCR, one entry per CDR3 protein. The data show about 160,000 distinct CDR3 sequences, just over 90% seen once. The CDR3 spans 14 residues. Trimming stripped 1 base from V and 7 bases from J, with 14 bases between. Germline V lookup: CDR1 DFQATT, CDR2 SNEGSKA (reference sequence).

This chain uses TRBV20-1 with TRBJ2-1; possibly TRBD2 for D (5 bases). This TCR came from a human donor in good health. Sequencing was done on a sample of CD4+ T cells from PBMCs. The CDR3 region is CSARVPRRGNEQFF. The DNA of the CDR3 is TGCAGTGCTAGAGTCCCTCGCCGGGGTAATGAGCAGTTCTTC.